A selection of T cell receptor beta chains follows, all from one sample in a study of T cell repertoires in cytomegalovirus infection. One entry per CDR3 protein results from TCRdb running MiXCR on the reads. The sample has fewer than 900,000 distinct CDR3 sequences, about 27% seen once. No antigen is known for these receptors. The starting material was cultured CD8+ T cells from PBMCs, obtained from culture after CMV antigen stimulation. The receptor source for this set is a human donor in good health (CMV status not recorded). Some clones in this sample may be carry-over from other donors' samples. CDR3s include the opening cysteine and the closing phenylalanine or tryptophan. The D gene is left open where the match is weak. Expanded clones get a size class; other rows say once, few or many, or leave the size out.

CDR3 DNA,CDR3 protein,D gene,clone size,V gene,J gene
TGTGCCAGCAGCAAGTCCCCGGGGGTCACTGAAGCTTTCTTT,CASSKSPGVTEAFF,-,-,TRBV7-9,TRBJ1-1
TGTGCCAGCAGCCAAGATCGCCTACCTCAAGTCTCCTACAATGAGCAGTTCTTC,CASSQDRLPQVSYNEQFF,-,few,TRBV3-1,TRBJ2-1
TGCAGCGTCCCAACTGGGGCCTACGAGCAGTACTTC,CSVPTGAYEQYF,-,few,TRBV29-1,TRBJ2-7
TGTGCCAGCACCTCACTCCAGGGGTTAGGTAATCAGCCCCAGCATTTT,CASTSLQGLGNQPQHF,-,few,TRBV27,TRBJ1-5
TGTGCCAGCAGGGGACAGGGAGCTGGGGCCAACGTCCTGACTTTC,CASRGQGAGANVLTF,TRBD1,few,TRBV7-9,TRBJ2-6
TGCAGCGTTGAAGATAGGAGAGCAGTGGGAGGCTACACCTTC,CSVEDRRAVGGYTF,-,-,TRBV29-1,TRBJ1-2
TGTGCCAGCGGTAATATGAACACTGAAGCTTTCTTT,CASGNMNTEAFF,-,-,TRBV27,TRBJ1-1
TGCGCCAGCAGCGTGGACTCGTCAGGGGTCGAGTCGGCTGGGGCCAACGTCCTGACTTTC,CASSVDSSGVESAGANVLTF,-,few,TRBV5-1,TRBJ2-6
TGTGCCAGCAGCTTAAGGGACTTCACAGATACGCAGTATTTT,CASSLRDFTDTQYF,-,many,TRBV7-8,TRBJ2-3
TGTGCCAGCAGCGCGTTACACCGGGGGAACACTGAAGCTTTCTTT,CASSALHRGNTEAFF,-,few,TRBV9,TRBJ1-1
TGTGCCAGCTCCTCAGGGACAGGGGGCTGGTACGAGCAGTACTTC,CASSSGTGGWYEQYF,TRBD1,-,TRBV27,TRBJ2-7
TGTGCCAGCAGTTACGTCTCCCTCCCAGGGGACTATGGCTACACCTTC,CASSYVSLPGDYGYTF,-,-,TRBV6-6,TRBJ1-2
TGTGCCAGCAGGGAACATCCGAACACCGGGGAGCTGTTTTTT,CASREHPNTGELFF,-,-,TRBV2,TRBJ2-2
TGCAGCGTGCTCCCGACAGGGGGCGGACGAACTAATGAAAAACTGTTTTTT,CSVLPTGGGRTNEKLFF,TRBD1,-,TRBV29-1,TRBJ1-4
TGTGCTAGTGGTTTGCCAGATAGCAGAGAGCAGTACTTC,CASGLPDSREQYF,-,many,TRBV12-5,TRBJ2-7
TGTGCCAGCAGTTTCCGGGTAGCGGGGGACAATGAGCAGTTCTTC,CASSFRVAGDNEQFF,TRBD2,-,TRBV12-3/TRBV12-4,TRBJ2-1
TGTGCCAGCTCCCCCGGGGGGCGCTACAATGAGCAGTTCTTC,CASSPGGRYNEQFF,-,many,TRBV7-6,TRBJ2-1
TGTGCCAGCAGAGGTTTTGACCCACCATTAGGCTACACCTTC,CASRGFDPPLGYTF,-,-,TRBV2,TRBJ1-2
TGTGCCAGCAGCCCCGGGACAGGGGGAGCTGAGCAGTTCTTC,CASSPGTGGAEQFF,TRBD1,-,TRBV7-9,TRBJ2-1
TGTGCCAGCAGCCCCAACCCGGGACAGTATTCACCCCTCCACTTT,CASSPNPGQYSPLHF,TRBD1,medium-sized,TRBV7-3,TRBJ1-6
TGTGCCAGCAGCTTAGAGGCAGGTCTGAACACTGAAGCTTTCTTT,CASSLEAGLNTEAFF,-,many,TRBV7-6,TRBJ1-1
TGCGCCAGCAGCCAAGAACTCGCCAATGAGCAGTTCTTC,CASSQELANEQFF,-,few,TRBV4-1,TRBJ2-1
TGTGCCAGCAGTGAACAGGGGGCAAACACTGAAGCTTTCTTT,CASSEQGANTEAFF,TRBD1,many,TRBV6-1,TRBJ1-1
TGTGCCAGCAGCCCGCGAAAGGACCCTAGCACAGATACGCAGTATTTT,CASSPRKDPSTDTQYF,-,-,TRBV7-9,TRBJ2-3
TGCAGTACTATCCGGTTACCAGACAAGTCGACCCAGCATTTT,CSTIRLPDKSTQHF,-,few,TRBV20-1,TRBJ1-5
TGTGCCAGCGCGCAGGACCCCCTAGAAAATGAGCAGTTCTTC,CASAQDPLENEQFF,-,few,TRBV5-4,TRBJ2-1
TGTGCCAGCAGTGAAGCGGGGGTGGACAGCTATTACGAGCAGTACTTC,CASSEAGVDSYYEQYF,-,-,TRBV2,TRBJ2-7
TGTGCCATCAGGGACAGGGGAGATGGCTACACCTTC,CAIRDRGDGYTF,TRBD1,-,TRBV10-3,TRBJ1-2
TGTGCCAGTACTTCTACAGCGGGGAGCTCCTACAATGAGCAGTTCTTC,CASTSTAGSSYNEQFF,TRBD2,-,TRBV19,TRBJ2-1
TGTGCCAGCAGTTTCCTGACAGGGTCGGCAGATACGCAGTATTTT,CASSFLTGSADTQYF,TRBD1,-,TRBV6-6,TRBJ2-3
TGTGCCACCGAAAGGGGCTCCTACAATGAGCAGTTCTTC,CATERGSYNEQFF,-,few,TRBV6-2/TRBV6-3,TRBJ2-1
TGCGCCAGCAGCTTCCTACGGGGGCTCGATGAGCAGTTCTTC,CASSFLRGLDEQFF,-,-,TRBV5-1,TRBJ2-1
TGTGCCATCAGTGAGTCTGAGGCTCGCAGGACAGGCGATCAGCCCCAGCATTTT,CAISESEARRTGDQPQHF,TRBD1,-,TRBV10-3,TRBJ1-5
TGTGCCACCAGCAGAAACCGACAAAGCGGGGGGGCTTACAATGAGCAGTTCTTC,CATSRNRQSGGAYNEQFF,TRBD2,-,TRBV15,TRBJ2-1
TGTGCCAGCAGTGATAGGACAGTCGACTACGAGCAGTACTTC,CASSDRTVDYEQYF,-,many,TRBV2,TRBJ2-7
TGTGCCAGTGGGTACGGGGGGGCGAATGAGCAGTTCTTC,CASGYGGANEQFF,TRBD2,-,TRBV19,TRBJ2-1
TGTGCCAGCAGCTTAGTTTTCCCCAGGGGGACGTCACCCCTCCACTTT,CASSLVFPRGTSPLHF,TRBD1,many,TRBV7-8,TRBJ1-6
TGTGCCACCAGTGATACTGCGACAGGGTATGAAAAACTGTTTTTT,CATSDTATGYEKLFF,TRBD1,-,TRBV24-1,TRBJ1-4
TGTGCCAGCAGCTTAGACAGACCCTTTAAAGAGACCCAGTACTTC,CASSLDRPFKETQYF,-,many,TRBV7-8,TRBJ2-5
TGTGCCAGCAGCTTAGGCTTGGGCAGGGAGTCCGAGCAGTACTTC,CASSLGLGRESEQYF,-,-,TRBV13,TRBJ2-7
TGTGCCAGTAATCCCAAGGGGGAGAACACTGAAGCTTTCTTT,CASNPKGENTEAFF,-,-,TRBV19,TRBJ1-1
TGTGCCAGCAGTGCGGGTGTAAACACTGAAGCTTTCTTT,CASSAGVNTEAFF,-,few,TRBV6-2/TRBV6-3,TRBJ1-1
TGTGCCAGCAGCTTACGGGGGGGCCGACCAGATACGCAGTATTTT,CASSLRGGRPDTQYF,TRBD2,many,TRBV27,TRBJ2-3
TGCAGCGTTGTGGCAGGGGGTGACATTCAGTACTTC,CSVVAGGDIQYF,TRBD1,-,TRBV29-1,TRBJ2-4
TGTGCCAGCAGATCTTGGGGGGGGACCGGGACAGGGTTCTTCTTC,CASRSWGGTGTGFFF,TRBD1,-,TRBV12-3/TRBV12-4,TRBJ2-1
TGTGCCAGTAGTATACCAGGGATAGATACGCAGTATTTT,CASSIPGIDTQYF,-,few,TRBV19,TRBJ2-3
TGTGCCAGCAGCCATACGGGCCTAAGGACTAATCAGCCCCAGCATTTT,CASSHTGLRTNQPQHF,-,-,TRBV6-2/TRBV6-3,TRBJ1-5
TGTGCGAGCAGCTTAGGACAGATCACTGAAGCTTTCTTT,CASSLGQITEAFF,-,-,TRBV7-9,TRBJ1-1
TGTGCTAGTGGTTTGAACAGGGGGTACACCTTC,CASGLNRGYTF,TRBD1,few,TRBV12-5,TRBJ1-2
TGTGCCAGCAGAATGGGACAGGGGGGAATGAACACTGAAGCTTTCTTT,CASRMGQGGMNTEAFF,TRBD1,-,TRBV6-6,TRBJ1-1
TGTGCCAGCAGCTTAAGGGCGGGCCCAAACACCGGGGAGCTGTTTTTT,CASSLRAGPNTGELFF,-,-,TRBV7-3,TRBJ2-2
TGCGCCAGCAGCCAACTCACCTATAACACCGGGGAGCTGTTTTTT,CASSQLTYNTGELFF,-,-,TRBV4-1,TRBJ2-2
TGTGCCAGCAATCTGGGCGGGGGTTCAGATACGCAGTATTTT,CASNLGGGSDTQYF,TRBD2,-,TRBV2,TRBJ2-3
TGTGCCATCAGTGAGGACAGGCCCTTTGATGGCTACACCTTC,CAISEDRPFDGYTF,-,-,TRBV10-3,TRBJ1-2
TGTGCCAGCAGCCCCTGGACAGGCCATATTAGCAATCAGCCCCAGCATTTT,CASSPWTGHISNQPQHF,TRBD1,-,TRBV7-2,TRBJ1-5
TGTGCCAGTAGTTTTTTCGTGGCAGGGGATCTCCCAGATACGCAGTATTTT,CASSFFVAGDLPDTQYF,-,few,TRBV19,TRBJ2-3
TGTGCCAGCAGTTATCAGGGGGTTATCGGGTATCAGCCCCAGCATTTT,CASSYQGVIGYQPQHF,TRBD1,few,TRBV6-2/TRBV6-3,TRBJ1-5